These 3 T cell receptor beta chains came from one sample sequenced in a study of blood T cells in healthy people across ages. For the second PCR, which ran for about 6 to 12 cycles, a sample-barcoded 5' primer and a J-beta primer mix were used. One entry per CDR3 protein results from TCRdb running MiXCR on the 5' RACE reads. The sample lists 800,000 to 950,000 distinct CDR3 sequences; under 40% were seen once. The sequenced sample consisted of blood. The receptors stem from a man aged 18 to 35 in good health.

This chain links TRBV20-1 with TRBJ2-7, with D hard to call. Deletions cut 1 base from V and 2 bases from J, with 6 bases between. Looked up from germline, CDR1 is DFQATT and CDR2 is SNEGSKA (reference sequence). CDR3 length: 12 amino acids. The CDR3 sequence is CSARADTYEQYF. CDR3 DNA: TGCAGTGCTAGAGCAGACACCTACGAGCAGTACTTC.

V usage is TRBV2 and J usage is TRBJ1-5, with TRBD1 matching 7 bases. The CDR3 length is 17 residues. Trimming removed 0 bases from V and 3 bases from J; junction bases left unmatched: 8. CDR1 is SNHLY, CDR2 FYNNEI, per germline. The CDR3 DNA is TGTGCCAGCAGTGAAGCGCTTAACAGGGGAGACAATCAGCCCCAGCATTTT. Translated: CASSEALNRGDNQPQHF.

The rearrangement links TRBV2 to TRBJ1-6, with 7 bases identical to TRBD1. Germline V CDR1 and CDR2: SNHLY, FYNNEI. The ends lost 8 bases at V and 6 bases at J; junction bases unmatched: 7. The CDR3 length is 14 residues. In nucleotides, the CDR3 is TGTGCCAGCTCTTCCGACAGGGCTAATTCACCCCTCCACTTT. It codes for CASSSDRANSPLHF.